Below, one TCR beta chain is given with its context. This specimen belongs to a study of blood T cell repertoires in COVID-19. The overall study: The samples span acute and convalescent COVID-19 from the United States, Italy and Spain. Sample material is recorded as cDNA or gDNA derived from T cells, B-cell-depleted T cells, or PBMCs.

Original handling: Estimation of nucleated cell counts relied on the amplification of reference gene primers. Method: immunoSEQ multiplex PCR; TCRdb's copy keeps in-frame clones and lacks some. D and trimming come from the DNA, and the V and J calls and clone size come from that table. The repertoire holds over 200,000 clones, with approximately 87% as singletons. The CDR3 sequence is 15 residues long. CDR1 and CDR2 (germline): SGHDT, YYEEEE. Unmatched junction bases numbered 9, after V lost 4 bases and J lost 5 bases. The sample was peripheral blood. The rearrangement uses TRBV5-6 and TRBJ2-5; 9 bases map to TRBD2. The sequence came from a woman in her 70s with active or convalescent COVID-19. The CDR3 spells CASSPMLAGAETQYF. For the CDR3, the DNA is TGTGCCAGCAGCCCTATGTTAGCGGGGGCGGAGACCCAGTACTTC.